These 3 T cell receptor beta chains originate from one sample sequenced in a study of blood T cell repertoires in COVID-19. Clones were sequenced by immunoSEQ multiplex PCR, and TCRdb holds only the in-frame ones, with some missing. The data show roughly 150,000 clones, approximately 87% seen once. The source material was peripheral blood. The receptors derive from a woman aged 70-85 years with acute or convalescent COVID-19.

The V and J genes are TRBV9 and TRBJ2-3, with TRBD2 identical over 13 bases. The CDR3 covers 15 residues. Looked up from germline, CDR1 is SGDLS and CDR2 is YYNGEE. Trimming took 4 bases from V and 8 from J; bases not matched to a gene: 7. The CDR3 protein is CASSPWTSGSGTQYF. DNA of the CDR3: TGTGCCAGCAGCCCTTGGACTAGCGGGAGTGGTACGCAGTATTTT.

The chain uses TRBV4-2 and TRBJ2-1; maybe TRBD1 (5 bases). The CDR3 sequence is 15 residues long. The V end lost 4 bases, the J end lost 6 bases, and 16 bases lay between the germline ends. Germline V gene lookup returns CDR1 LGHNA and CDR2 YNFKEQ. The CDR3, as DNA: TGTGCCAGCAGCCCTTCCGCACAGGTGGGCAATGAGCAGTTCTTC. This encodes CASSPSAQVGNEQFF.

CDR3 nucleotides: TGTGCCAGCAGCTTGGCTCTAGCGGTGAACACCGGGGAGCTGTTTTTT. Translation gives CASSLALAVNTGELFF. This rearrangement joins TRBV5-4 to TRBJ2-2, with 7 bases identical to TRBD2. Trimming cost V 0 bases and J 1 base; bases outside gene matches: 3. The CDR3 runs to 16 residues. Germline V gene lookup returns CDR1 SGHNT and CDR2 YYREEE (reference sequence). The whole variable domain, filled in from reference TRBV5-4 and TRBJ2-2, reads ETGVTQSPTHLIKTRGQQVTLRCSSQSGHNTVSWYQQALGQGPQFIFQYYREEENGRGNFPPRFSGLQFPNYSSELNVNALELDDSALYLCASSLALAVNTGELFFGEGSRLTVL.